The 24 T cell receptor beta chains presented below share a single source sample, sequenced in a study of long-term antiretroviral therapy in people with HIV. It was version v3.0 of the immunoSEQ assay that was run at survey level. Sequencing used immunoSEQ multiplex PCR; TCRdb keeps in-frame clones, though not all of them. The sample has some 18,000 clones; around 74% are singletons. This sample comprised unsorted PBMCs, obtained at the start of antiretroviral therapy, before treatment. Every receptor here comes from a man aged 18 to 29 with HIV.

The CDR3 loop is CASSLAAGGQPQHF. The CDR3 nucleotides are TGTGCCAGCAGCTTAGCGGCAGGAGGGCAGCCCCAGCATTTT. This rearrangement joins TRBV7-9 to TRBJ1-5, with D uncertain. Looked up from germline, CDR1 is SEHNR and CDR2 is FQNEAQ (reference sequence). This CDR3 has 14 amino acids. V lost 0 bases to trimming and J lost 7 bases, with 10 bases between them.

This clone was counted a few times. The chain uses TRBV29-1 and TRBJ2-7; the D gene is possibly TRBD1 (5 bases). This CDR3 region has 12 residues. Per germline, CDR1 SQVTM and CDR2 ANQGSEA. Trimming removed 7 bases at V and 0 bases at J, with 10 bases between. CDR3 in amino acids: CSGTGTSYEQYF. CDR3 sequence (DNA): TGCAGCGGTACAGGTACCTCCTACGAGCAGTACTTC.

This sequence joins TRBV6-5 and TRBJ1-5, with D unclear. Trimming took 7 bases from V and 4 from J, leaving 11 bases between them. Germline V gives CDR1 MNHEY, CDR2 SVGAGI. There are 13 residues in the CDR3. Here the CDR3 DNA reads TGTGCCAGCACCTTAGTTAGGAATCAGCCCCAGCATTTT. This encodes CASTLVRNQPQHF.

This chain links TRBV13 with TRBJ2-2; no definite D call. Germline loops: CDR1 PRHDT, CDR2 FYEKMQ (reference sequence). Trimming shortened V by 4 bases and J by 0 bases, and 18 bases separated the two germline ends. This CDR3 has 18 residues. For the CDR3, the DNA is TGTGCCAGCAGCTCCTCCGTTTCAGATCCCGCGAACACCGGGGAGCTGTTTTTT. Its translation: CASSSSVSDPANTGELFF.

This clone was seen a single time. The chain carries TRBV28 and TRBJ2-1; TRBD2 matches at 11 bases. The CDR3 has 20 residues. V trimming: 1 base; J trimming: 0 bases; junction bases outside the gene matches: 11. The V gene's germline CDR1 is MDHEN and CDR2 SYDVKM. CDR3: CASSLSGLAVKQSSYNEQFF. DNA for the CDR3: TGTGCCAGCAGTTTATCGGGACTAGCGGTCAAACAGAGCTCCTACAATGAGCAGTTCTTC.

This rearrangement joins TRBV28 to TRBJ2-5; the D call may be TRBD1 or TRBD2 (6 bases each). CDR1 is MDHEN and CDR2 is SYDVKM in the germline V gene. This CDR3 comprises 15 residues. Trimming removed 11 bases from V and 2 bases from J, with 21 bases in between. DNA for the CDR3: TGTGCCGTGAACCTGGAGGGGACACCTCAAGAGACCCAGTACTTC. It encodes CAVNLEGTPQETQYF.

This clone was seen only a few times. The chain recombines TRBV12-5 with TRBJ2-2; D not resolved. The CDR3 covers 13 residues. The germline V gene has CDR1 LGHNT and CDR2 FRNRAP. Trimming left V 2 bases short and J 6 bases short, with 7 bases between. The CDR3 DNA follows: TGTGCTAGTGGTTTGTCAGCTTCCGGGGAGCTGTTTTTT. This sequence encodes CASGLSASGELFF.

The genes are TRBV27 and TRBJ2-7; D is unclear. The CDR3 is 13 amino acids. Germline assignment: CDR1 MNHEY and CDR2 SMNVEV (reference sequence). V was shortened by 0 bases and J by 4 bases, with 7 bases between the two germline ends. The CDR3 DNA follows: TGTGCCAGCAGTTTATCGGTTGTATACGAGCAGTACTTC. Translated: CASSLSVVYEQYF.

This chain uses TRBV19 with TRBJ2-2, with TRBD2 as a possible D gene (5 bases). The CDR3 is made up of 15 amino acids. Germline values: CDR1 LNHDA, CDR2 SQIVND (reference sequence). The ends were cut back, 8 bases at V and 3 bases at J, with 16 bases in the middle. This CDR3 is CASVSGEGYTGELFF. In nucleotides, the CDR3 is TGTGCCAGTGTCTCCGGGGAAGGGTACACCGGGGAGCTGTTTTTT.

The rearrangement links TRBV2 to TRBJ1-1; no definite D call. Germline V lookup: CDR1 SNHLY, CDR2 FYNNEI. The length of the CDR3 is 15 residues. Trimming removed 1 base at V and 6 bases at J, with 15 bases between. The CDR3 here is CASSEDGVLISEAFF. The CDR3 DNA follows: TGTGCCAGCAGTGAAGACGGGGTGCTTATTTCTGAAGCTTTCTTT.

V and J are TRBV6-5 and TRBJ2-1, with D perhaps matching TRBD2 (5 bases). The germline V gene encodes CDR1 MNHEY and CDR2 SVGAGI. Trimming left V 6 bases short and J 7 bases short, with 16 bases between. This CDR3 is 14 amino acids long. CDR3 protein: CASRSSGGRNEQFF. The DNA of the CDR3 is TGTGCCAGCAGGTCCTCTGGCGGGCGTAATGAGCAGTTCTTC.

The V and J genes are TRBV4-1 and TRBJ2-7, with 7 bases matching TRBD1. The germline CDR1 and CDR2 sequences are MGHRA and YSYEKL. V trimming: 3 bases; J trimming: 1 base; junction bases outside the gene matches: 3. The CDR3 spans 14 residues. Here the CDR3 DNA reads TGCGCCAGCAGCCACGGGACAGAGTCCTACGAGCAGTACTTC. Translation: CASSHGTESYEQYF.

J is TRBJ2-3 and V is TRBV19; D gene ambiguous. The CDR3 length is 16 residues. V lost 3 bases and J lost 4, with 17 bases in between. The germline gives CDR1 LNHDA, CDR2 SQIVND (reference sequence). The chain's CDR3 is CASSMGNPSAADTQYF. For the CDR3, the DNA is TGTGCCAGTAGTATGGGTAATCCATCAGCAGCAGATACGCAGTATTTT.

This chain links TRBV7-2 with TRBJ2-7; the D is unclear. There are 11 residues in the CDR3. Looked up from germline, CDR1 is SGHTA and CDR2 is FQGNSA. The CDR3 sequence: CAKPDSSEQYF. Written as DNA, the CDR3 is TGTGCAAAACCCGACTCTAGCGAGCAGTACTTC.

V usage is TRBV29-1 and J usage is TRBJ2-1, with D maybe TRBD2 (6 bases). CDR1 is SQVTM, CDR2 ANQGSEA, per germline. With 2 bases removed from V and 0 bases from J, the gap between germline ends came to 11 bases. The CDR3 spans 15 residues. CDR3 sequence: CSVELGEDSYNEQFF. The CDR3 DNA reads as TGCAGCGTTGAATTGGGGGAGGACTCCTACAATGAGCAGTTCTTC.

This clone was detected once. The chain employs TRBV18 and TRBJ2-7; perhaps TRBD1 as D (5 bases). V shed 3 bases and J shed 7 bases, with 16 bases lying between them. Germline values: CDR1 KGHSH, CDR2 LQKENI. The CDR3 has 14 residues. Here the CDR3 DNA reads TGTGCCAGCTCACCGTCCAGGGCCGACGGGGAGCAGTACTTC. Translating it yields CASSPSRADGEQYF.

This clone was seen a few times. The rearrangement links TRBV28 to TRBJ2-2; 7 nucleotides match TRBD2. The junction had 6 bases not matched to a gene; V was cut back by 2 bases and J by 0 bases. The CDR3 is 17 amino acids. Germline values: CDR1 MDHEN, CDR2 SYDVKM. The DNA of the CDR3 is TGTGCCAGCAGTTTAGCGGGAGTAACCGCGAACACCGGGGAGCTGTTTTTT. It translates to CASSLAGVTANTGELFF. Full variable domain (rest looked up from reference TRBV28 and TRBJ2-2): DVKVTQSSRYLVKRTGEKVFLECVQDMDHENMFWYRQDPGLGLRLIYFSYDVKMKEKGDIPEGYSVSREKKERFSLILESASTNQTSMYLCASSLAGVTANTGELFFGEGSRLTVL.

This clone was observed a few times. The chain combines TRBV19 with TRBJ2-2; TRBD2 matches 9 bases. CDR1 LNHDA and CDR2 SQIVND come from the germline V gene (reference sequence). The CDR3 contains 16 residues. Germline trimming cut 5 bases from V and 4 bases from J; bases unmatched to any gene: 8. CDR3 amino acids: CASSGLWREGTGELFF. CDR3 in DNA: TGTGCCAGTAGTGGGCTCTGGCGGGAGGGCACCGGGGAGCTGTTTTTT.

The genes are TRBV27 and TRBJ2-1; D is uncertain. There are 13 residues in the CDR3. The V end lost 0 bases, the J end lost 6 bases, and 6 bases lay between the germline ends. Germline values: CDR1 MNHEY, CDR2 SMNVEV (reference sequence). The CDR3 DNA is TGTGCCAGCAGTTTATCTTGGGGCAATGAGCAGTTCTTC. Protein product: CASSLSWGNEQFF.

The V gene is TRBV27, the J gene TRBJ1-2, with D tentatively TRBD1 (5 bases). Trimming stripped 6 bases from V and 4 bases from J, with 15 bases between. There are 14 residues in the CDR3. Germline CDR1 MNHEY, CDR2 SMNVEV (reference sequence). The CDR3 bases are TGTGCCAGCAGAGGAGGGGTTATTTCCTATGGCTACACCTTC. Translating gives CASRGGVISYGYTF.

This clone has only one observation. The chain combines TRBV6-5 with TRBJ1-6; 9 bases line up with TRBD1. The ends lost 6 bases at V and 5 bases at J; junction bases unmatched: 5. The CDR3 is made up of 15 amino acids. CDR1 and CDR2 from the germline V gene are MNHEY and SVGAGI. DNA of the CDR3: TGTGCCAGCAGCCCCAGGACAGGGGATAATTCACCCCTCCACTTT. It encodes CASSPRTGDNSPLHF.

This clone was picked up a small number of times. The chain joins TRBV7-2 to TRBJ1-5; D gene unclear. The CDR3 contains 14 residues. Deletions cut 1 base from V and 6 bases from J, with 10 bases between. Per germline, CDR1 SGHTA and CDR2 FQGNSA. The CDR3 region is CASSLGGVSQPQHF. The CDR3 DNA reads TGTGCCAGCAGCTTAGGTGGGGTAAGTCAGCCCCAGCATTTT. The full variable domain, its missing parts supplied by reference TRBV7-2 and TRBJ1-5, is GAGVSQSPSNKVTEKGKDVELRCDPISGHTALYWYRQSLGQGLEFLIYFQGNSAPDKSGLPSDRFSAERTGGSVSTLTIQRTQQEDSAVYLCASSLGGVSQPQHFGDGTRLSIL.

The chain recombines TRBV5-4 with TRBJ2-7, with a possible D match to TRBD1 (6 bases). Germline V lookup: CDR1 SGHNT, CDR2 YYREEE (reference sequence). V gave up 4 bases and J gave up 6 bases, with 14 bases separating them. CDR3 size: 13 residues. CDR3 protein: CASSPQGSIEQYF. CDR3 coding DNA: TGTGCCAGCAGCCCGCAGGGGTCGATCGAGCAGTACTTC.

This chain joins TRBV7-2 and TRBJ2-4, with 11 bases lining up with TRBD2. This CDR3 region has 16 residues. CDR1 is SGHTA and CDR2 is FQGNSA in the germline V gene. V was pared by 3 bases and J by 3 bases, with 4 bases of the junction left unmatched. The CDR3 protein is CASSFRLAGNKNIQYF. CDR3 nucleotide sequence: TGTGCCAGCAGCTTCCGACTAGCGGGGAACAAAAACATTCAGTACTTC.